The rows below give T cell receptor beta chains drawn from one sample of a study of identical twins. Each CDR3 protein is one row after TCRdb ran MiXCR on the 5' RACE reads. Of 650,000 to 800,000 distinct CDR3 sequences in the sample, under 9% were seen once. These data are also associated with another study on yellow fever vaccine responses in identical twins.

Sequences were obtained from PBMCs. Source of these receptors: a woman in her late teens or twenties in good health. Each CDR3 is given with its conserved first and last residue. The D gene is left open where the match is weak. A row's size may be missing; if present it is once, few, many or a size class.

D: TRBD1; size: many; J: TRBJ2-1; V: TRBV7-2; CDR3: CASSYDRGRSEEQFF; DNA: TGTGCCAGCAGTTACGACAGGGGAAGGTCAGAGGAGCAGTTCTTC
D: -; size: many; J: TRBJ1-6; V: TRBV21-1; CDR3: CATPGWIHSPLHF; DNA: TGTGCCACCCCCGGGTGGATCCATTCACCCCTCCACTTT
D: TRBD2; size: many; J: TRBJ2-3; V: TRBV6-2/TRBV6-3; CDR3: CASRPSGGNTDTQYF; DNA: TGTGCCAGCAGGCCCAGCGGGGGCAACACAGATACGCAGTATTTT
D: -; size: many; J: TRBJ2-5; V: TRBV6-2/TRBV6-3; CDR3: CASSYLGASETQYF; DNA: TGTGCCAGCAGTTACTTGGGGGCGTCGGAGACCCAGTACTTC
D: -; size: many; J: TRBJ2-1; V: TRBV5-1; CDR3: CASSLEGIYNEQFF; DNA: TGCGCCAGCAGCTTGGAGGGGATATACAATGAGCAGTTCTTC
D: -; size: few; J: TRBJ2-1; V: TRBV11-2; CDR3: CASSLEGAGDNEQFF; DNA: TGTGCCAGCAGCTTAGAGGGGGCAGGGGACAATGAGCAGTTCTTC
D: TRBD2; size: many; J: TRBJ2-5; V: TRBV20-1; CDR3: CSARPSSGVLQETQYF; DNA: TGCAGTGCTAGACCATCTAGCGGGGTCTTACAAGAGACCCAGTACTTC
D: -; size: -; J: TRBJ2-5; V: TRBV4-2; CDR3: CASSQDGGRGTQYF; DNA: TGTGCCAGCAGCCAAGATGGGGGGCGCGGGACCCAGTACTTC
D: -; size: few; J: TRBJ2-7; V: TRBV29-1; CDR3: CSVPRPPYEQYF; DNA: TGCAGCGTTCCCCGGCCCCCCTACGAGCAGTACTTC
D: -; size: few; J: TRBJ1-1; V: TRBV2; CDR3: CASSELRVGTEAFF; DNA: TGTGCCAGCAGTGAACTTCGGGTAGGGACTGAAGCTTTCTTT
D: -; size: many; J: TRBJ2-5; V: TRBV5-1; CDR3: CASSLQGPQETQYF; DNA: TGCGCCAGCAGCTTGCAGGGGCCCCAAGAGACCCAGTACTTC
D: -; size: -; J: TRBJ2-3; V: TRBV7-8; CDR3: CASSSRGGGREDTQYF; DNA: TGTGCCAGCAGCTCCAGGGGTGGAGGGAGGGAAGATACGCAGTATTTT
D: TRBD2; size: -; J: TRBJ2-7; V: TRBV20-1; CDR3: CSATLAGETYEQYF; DNA: TGCAGTGCTACTCTAGCGGGGGAAACCTACGAGCAGTACTTC
D: -; size: few; J: TRBJ1-5; V: TRBV15; CDR3: CATSRVTRNQPQHF; DNA: TGTGCCACCAGCAGAGTGACTCGCAATCAGCCCCAGCATTTT
D: -; size: many; J: TRBJ1-2; V: TRBV5-1; CDR3: CASSLESGAYGYTF; DNA: TGCGCCAGCAGCTTGGAAAGTGGAGCGTATGGCTACACCTTC
D: -; size: many; J: TRBJ2-7; V: TRBV5-1; CDR3: CASRQAPRNEQYF; DNA: TGCGCCAGCAGACAGGCCCCTCGAAACGAGCAGTACTTC
D: TRBD1; size: -; J: TRBJ2-7; V: TRBV7-9; CDR3: CASSPGGTGGFYEQYF; DNA: TGTGCCAGCAGCCCTGGCGGGACAGGCGGTTTCTACGAGCAGTACTTC
D: -; size: many; J: TRBJ2-1; V: TRBV12-3/TRBV12-4; CDR3: CATSTFGSSYNEQFF; DNA: TGTGCCACCTCTACCTTCGGGAGCTCCTACAATGAGCAGTTCTTC
D: TRBD2; size: -; J: TRBJ2-1; V: TRBV9; CDR3: CASSVWASGGNEQFF; DNA: TGTGCCAGCAGCGTATGGGCTAGCGGGGGGAATGAGCAGTTCTTC
D: TRBD1; size: -; J: TRBJ1-2; V: TRBV5-1; CDR3: CASSLGGQAPYGYTF; DNA: TGCGCCAGCAGCTTGGGAGGACAGGCTCCCTATGGCTACACCTTC
D: TRBD2; size: -; J: TRBJ2-2; V: TRBV11-2; CDR3: CASLRLAGGPGELFF; DNA: TGTGCCAGCCTAAGACTAGCGGGAGGGCCCGGGGAGCTGTTTTTT
D: -; size: -; J: TRBJ1-2; V: TRBV15; CDR3: CATSRDWDYGYTF; DNA: TGTGCCACCAGCAGAGATTGGGACTATGGCTACACCTTC
D: TRBD2; size: few; J: TRBJ2-1; V: TRBV15; CDR3: CATSRTTGLAANEQFF; DNA: TGTGCCACCAGCAGAACAACCGGACTAGCGGCGAATGAGCAGTTCTTC
D: -; size: many; J: TRBJ2-7; V: TRBV29-1; CDR3: CSVPQGGGEQYF; DNA: TGCAGCGTTCCACAGGGTGGTGGCGAGCAGTACTTC
D: TRBD2; size: -; J: TRBJ2-5; V: TRBV12-3/TRBV12-4; CDR3: CASTPGTSGRETQYF; DNA: TGTGCCAGCACCCCCGGGACTAGCGGGAGGGAGACCCAGTACTTC
D: TRBD2; size: few; J: TRBJ2-1; V: TRBV7-2; CDR3: CASSSRLAGGRDEQFF; DNA: TGTGCCAGCAGCTCTCGACTAGCGGGAGGGAGGGATGAGCAGTTCTTC
D: -; size: few; J: TRBJ2-3; V: TRBV5-6; CDR3: CASSLLSDFGEDTQYF; DNA: TGTGCCAGCAGCTTGTTGTCAGACTTCGGAGAAGATACGCAGTATTTT
D: -; size: -; J: TRBJ2-1; V: TRBV27; CDR3: CASSFIPQLDNEQFF; DNA: TGTGCCAGCAGTTTTATCCCACAGTTAGACAATGAGCAGTTCTTC
D: -; size: few; J: TRBJ1-5; V: TRBV28; CDR3: CASKTRGVHQPQHF; DNA: TGTGCCAGCAAGACTAGGGGGGTGCATCAGCCCCAGCATTTT
D: TRBD1; size: -; J: TRBJ2-5; V: TRBV6-1; CDR3: CATHASTGSKTQYF; DNA: TGTGCCACCCACGCATCGACAGGGTCAAAGACCCAGTACTTC
D: -; size: -; J: TRBJ2-1; V: TRBV28; CDR3: CASGPGGPYNEQFF; DNA: TGTGCCTCGGGGCCGGGCGGCCCCTACAATGAGCAGTTCTTC
D: -; size: -; J: TRBJ2-7; V: TRBV7-2; CDR3: CASSPLFASSYEQYF; DNA: TGTGCCAGCAGCCCCCTCTTCGCCTCCTCCTACGAGCAGTACTTC
D: -; size: -; J: TRBJ2-5; V: TRBV29-1; CDR3: CSVDSGVQETQYF; DNA: TGCAGCGTTGATTCGGGGGTACAAGAGACCCAGTACTTC
D: TRBD1; size: many; J: TRBJ1-6; V: TRBV18; CDR3: CASSPGTGNSPLHF; DNA: TGTGCCAGCAGTCCCGGGACAGGGAATTCACCCCTCCACTTT
D: TRBD1; size: many; J: TRBJ1-5; V: TRBV5-1; CDR3: CASSVSGGSNQPQHF; DNA: TGCGCCAGCAGCGTGTCAGGGGGTAGCAATCAGCCCCAGCATTTT
D: -; size: -; J: TRBJ2-5; V: TRBV28; CDR3: CASSLQSRGETQYF; DNA: TGTGCCAGCAGTTTACAATCCCGAGGGGAGACCCAGTACTTC